The rows below give T cell receptor beta chains drawn from one sample of a study of neurological immune-mediated disorders. TCRdb redid the calling of the 5' RACE reads with MiXCR, one entry per CDR3 protein. The sample consists of over 35,000 distinct CDR3 sequences, roughly 4.1% of them appearing once. Material: PBMCs. These receptors were taken from a woman aged 55 to 70 with multiple sclerosis. The CDR3 runs from the conserved cysteine through the conserved F or W. A D gene is named only where the DNA matches it firmly. Size values are once, few and many counts, or a class for expanded clones, and some rows have none.

TRBV3-1	-	-	TRBJ2-5	CASSQVRQGGEETQYF	TGTGCCAGCAGCCAAGTCCGTCAGGGTGGCGAAGAGACCCAGTACTTC
TRBV7-2	-	many	TRBJ1-1	CASSLSRQGEAFF	TGTGCCAGCAGCTTAAGTAGACAAGGTGAAGCTTTCTTT
TRBV7-2	-	many	TRBJ1-1	CASGSGVNTEAFF	TGTGCCAGCGGCTCGGGAGTGAACACTGAAGCTTTCTTT
TRBV20-1	-	-	TRBJ2-3	CSARDSGTQYF	TGCAGTGCTAGAGATTCGGGTACGCAGTATTTT
TRBV7-2	-	many	TRBJ1-2	CASSLVRQSYTF	TGTGCCAGCAGCTTAGTTCGGCAGAGCTACACCTTC
TRBV6-2/TRBV6-3	-	many	TRBJ2-7	CASTTTGSYEQYF	TGTGCCAGCACCACGACAGGAAGTTACGAGCAGTACTTC
TRBV12-3/TRBV12-4	TRBD1	-	TRBJ1-5	CASTGGTSNQPQHF	TGTGCCAGTACAGGGGGTACTAGCAATCAGCCCCAGCATTTT
TRBV7-2	-	few	TRBJ2-1	CASSLDVNNEQFF	TGTGCCAGCAGCTTAGACGTGAACAATGAGCAGTTCTTC
TRBV19	-	-	TRBJ1-5	CASSIAAQPQHF	TGTGCCAGTAGTATTGCAGCTCAGCCCCAGCATTTT
TRBV20-1	-	many	TRBJ2-3	CSAREPTSTDTQYF	TGCAGTGCTAGAGAGCCCACTAGCACAGATACGCAGTATTTT
TRBV5-1	-	few	TRBJ2-7	CASTKDSLMNEQYF	TGCGCCAGCACCAAGGACAGCCTTATGAACGAGCAGTACTTC
TRBV29-1	-	many	TRBJ2-1	CSVWGTLRDYNEQFF	TGCAGCGTTTGGGGGACCCTTAGGGATTACAATGAGCAGTTCTTC
TRBV2	-	-	TRBJ2-1	CASRELDQNYNEQFF	TGTGCCAGCCGGGAACTAGATCAAAACTACAATGAGCAGTTCTTC
TRBV12-3/TRBV12-4	TRBD1	-	TRBJ1-6	CATFRGQGPRSPLHF	TGTGCCACTTTTCGGGGACAGGGCCCTCGATCACCCCTACACTTT
TRBV4-1	TRBD2	-	TRBJ2-3	CANSQGTSGGTDTQYF	TGCGCCAACAGCCAAGGGACTAGCGGGGGCACAGATACGCAGTATTTT
TRBV5-1	-	few	TRBJ2-5	CASSLPPGAIGETQYF	TGCGCCAGCAGCTTGCCACCTGGGGCCATCGGAGAGACCCAGTACTTC
TRBV20-1	-	many	TRBJ2-2	CSAPGRTNTGELFF	TGCAGTGCTCCGGGGCGGACGAACACCGGGGAGCTGTTTTTT
TRBV10-3	-	many	TRBJ1-1	CAISQHENTEAFF	TGTGCCATCAGCCAACACGAGAACACTGAAGCTTTCTTT
TRBV20-1	-	many	TRBJ1-6	CSAKSMDGVSYNSPLHF	TGCAGTGCCAAATCGATGGACGGAGTCTCCTATAATTCACCCCTCCACTTT
TRBV7-2	-	few	TRBJ2-1	CASASGSSYNEQFF	TGTGCCAGCGCCTCTGGGAGCTCCTACAATGAGCAGTTCTTC
TRBV6-5	-	many	TRBJ1-1	CASFETDTEAFF	TGTGCCAGTTTTGAGACCGACACTGAAGCTTTCTTT
TRBV6-5	-	few	TRBJ1-1	CASSYSGRGVALF	TGTGCCAGCAGTTACTCGGGCAGGGGAGTAGCCTTATTT
TRBV3-1	-	few	TRBJ2-3	CASSQVPDTQYF	TGTGCCAGCAGCCAAGTCCCAGATACGCAGTATTTT
TRBV3-1	TRBD1	many	TRBJ2-1	CASSHAQTGGYNEQFF	TGTGCCAGCAGCCACGCCCAGACAGGGGGCTACAATGAGCAGTTCTTC
TRBV20-1	-	few	TRBJ1-5	CSARRGELNQPQHF	TGCAGTGCTAGACGAGGGGAACTCAATCAGCCCCAGCATTTT
TRBV18	-	few	TRBJ1-5	CASSPTDRVDQPQHF	TGTGCCAGCTCACCAACAGACCGGGTGGATCAGCCCCAGCATTTT
TRBV3-1	TRBD1	many	TRBJ1-3	CASSLTGGRNTIYF	TGTGCCAGCAGCCTGACAGGGGGAAGAAACACCATATATTTT
TRBV10-3	TRBD2	few	TRBJ2-1	CAISRTSGYNEQFF	TGTGCCATCAGCCGGACTAGCGGCTACAATGAGCAGTTCTTC
TRBV7-6	TRBD2	many	TRBJ2-1	CASSLAAGGEGYNEQFF	TGTGCCAGCAGCTTAGCGGCCGGAGGGGAGGGTTACAATGAGCAGTTCTTC
TRBV12-3/TRBV12-4	-	few	TRBJ1-1	CASSRQGTNTEAFF	TGTGCCAGCAGCCGTCAGGGGACTAACACTGAAGCTTTCTTT
TRBV29-1	TRBD1	many	TRBJ1-2	CSVGQQGNYGYTF	TGCAGCGTTGGACAACAGGGGAACTATGGCTACACCTTC
TRBV5-1	TRBD2	-	TRBJ2-3	CASSTRLAGDTQYF	TGCGCCAGCAGCACACGACTAGCGGGAGATACGCAGTATTTT
TRBV20-1	-	-	TRBJ1-1	CSEKGGTEAFF	TGCAGTGAGAAGGGGGGCACTGAAGCTTTCTTT
TRBV3-1	-	many	TRBJ2-3	CASSHHADTQYF	TGTGCCAGCAGCCATCACGCAGATACGCAGTATTTT
TRBV6-5	TRBD1	-	TRBJ1-5	CASSYTTDREGNSNQPQHF	TGTGCCAGCAGTTACACCACCGACAGGGAGGGTAATAGCAATCAGCCCCAGCATTTT
TRBV7-6	TRBD2	many	TRBJ2-3	CASSLVGPGLNTDTQYF	TGTGCCAGCAGCTTAGTAGGCCCGGGACTAAACACAGATACGCAGTATTTT
TRBV29-1	TRBD2	many	TRBJ2-1	CSVERFGERDYNEQFF	TGCAGCGTTGAGAGGTTTGGGGAGCGGGACTACAATGAGCAGTTCTTC
TRBV20-1	TRBD1	many	TRBJ2-2	CSGFSDRGTGELFF	TGCAGTGGATTTTCCGACAGGGGGACCGGGGAGCTGTTTTTT
TRBV20-1	-	few	TRBJ1-1	CSAIGPQGFEAFF	TGCAGTGCTATTGGCCCACAGGGATTTGAAGCTTTCTTT
TRBV20-1	-	many	TRBJ1-1	CSASKDTVAEAFF	TGCAGTGCTAGTAAGGACACCGTCGCTGAAGCTTTCTTT
TRBV3-1	TRBD2	many	TRBJ2-2	CASSQLGGASGELFF	TGTGCCAGCAGCCAACTCGGGGGGGCCTCCGGGGAGCTGTTTTTT